This T cell receptor beta chain was identified during a study of cytomegalovirus exposure and HLA in healthy donors. The validation cohort, a group of more than 100 subjects, included the donors and was separate from the approximately 680-subject first cohort. Study results and limitations: Most sequenced TCRs were rare (though some public TCRs occurred in many donors).

Comments on this clone: Its antigen is not known.

Sequenced by immunoSEQ multiplex PCR; TCRdb stores in-frame clones only, minus some. The top ten hold 0.65% to 0.8% of the sample, which has about 86,000 clones, 85% to 95% seen once. The sequencing input was PBMCs. The TCR was taken from a man between 18 and 29 years old in good health and CMV-seronegative.

The CDR3: CASTRDTFPTNYGYTF. CDR3 nucleotides: TGTGCCAGCACCCGGGACACCTTCCCCACTAACTATGGCTACACCTTC. The chain has TRBV2 and TRBJ1-2, with TRBD1 as a possible D gene (6 bases). The CDR3 has 16 residues. Germline V gene lookup returns CDR1 SNHLY and CDR2 FYNNEI. Trimming stripped 7 bases from V and 0 bases from J, with 18 bases between. Looking up the rest from reference TRBV2 and TRBJ1-2 gives the full variable domain: EPEVTQTPSHQVTQMGQEVILRCVPISNHLYFYWYRQILGQKVEFLVSFYNNEISEKSEIFDDQFSVERPDGSNFTLKIRSTKLEDSAMYFCASTRDTFPTNYGYTFGSGTRLTVV.